This is a list of T cell receptor beta chains from one sample in a study of blood T cell repertoires in COVID-19. The protocol was immunoSEQ multiplex PCR, while the TCRdb copy is restricted to in-frame clones and leaves out a portion. The sample lists about 20,000 clones, roughly 86% occurring once. The specimen was peripheral blood. All receptors come from a human donor in a cohort sampled during active COVID-19. CDR3s include the opening cysteine and the closing phenylalanine or tryptophan. The D gene is left open where the match is weak. Where a row states a size, it is once, few, many or the class of an expanded clone; other rows omit it.

size: .
D: .
length: 16
V: TRBV9
J: TRBJ2-3
CDR3: CASSVGGGRYADTQYF
DNA: TGTGCCAGCAGCGTAGGAGGGGGACGGTATGCGGATACGCAGTATTTT

size: .
D: TRBD1
length: 15
V: TRBV30
J: TRBJ2-2
CDR3: CAWSTDRVGTGELFF
DNA: TGTGCCTGGAGCACCGACAGGGTCGGCACCGGGGAGCTGTTTTTT

size: once
D: TRBD1
length: 16
V: TRBV5-8
J: TRBJ2-2
CDR3: CASSHPDRVDTGELFF
DNA: TGTGCCAGCAGCCATCCGGACAGGGTGGACACCGGGGAGCTGTTTTTT

size: .
D: TRBD2
length: 16
V: TRBV6-6
J: TRBJ2-7
CDR3: CASSYALAGGPDEQYF
DNA: TGTGCCAGCAGTTACGCTCTAGCGGGGGGGCCCGACGAGCAGTACTTC

size: .
D: TRBD2
length: 16
V: TRBV7-9
J: TRBJ2-1
CDR3: CASSFESGGPYNEQFF
DNA: TGTGCCAGCAGCTTTGAAAGCGGGGGGCCCTACAATGAGCAGTTCTTC

size: .
D: .
length: 15
V: TRBV30
J: TRBJ2-5
CDR3: CAWSTRTLVRETQYF
DNA: TGTGCCTGGAGTACTCGAACCCTGGTCCGGGAGACCCAGTACTTC

size: .
D: TRBD1
length: 14
V: TRBV6-5
J: TRBJ1-4
CDR3: CASRTGATNEKLFF
DNA: TGTGCCAGCCGGACAGGGGCCACTAATGAAAAACTGTTTTTT

size: .
D: TRBD1
length: 16
V: TRBV11-2
J: TRBJ1-3
CDR3: CASSPDRDRGRNTIYF
DNA: TGTGCCAGCAGCCCCGACCGGGACAGGGGGAGAAACACCATATATTTT

size: .
D: TRBD2
length: 16
V: TRBV6-1
J: TRBJ2-1
CDR3: CASSVASGGAWNEQFF
DNA: TGTGCCAGCAGTGTCGCTAGCGGGGGGGCCTGGAATGAGCAGTTCTTC

size: .
D: .
length: 15
V: TRBV27
J: TRBJ2-6
CDR3: CASSLKGAGANVLTF
DNA: TGTGCCAGCAGTTTAAAGGGGGCTGGGGCCAACGTCCTGACTTTC